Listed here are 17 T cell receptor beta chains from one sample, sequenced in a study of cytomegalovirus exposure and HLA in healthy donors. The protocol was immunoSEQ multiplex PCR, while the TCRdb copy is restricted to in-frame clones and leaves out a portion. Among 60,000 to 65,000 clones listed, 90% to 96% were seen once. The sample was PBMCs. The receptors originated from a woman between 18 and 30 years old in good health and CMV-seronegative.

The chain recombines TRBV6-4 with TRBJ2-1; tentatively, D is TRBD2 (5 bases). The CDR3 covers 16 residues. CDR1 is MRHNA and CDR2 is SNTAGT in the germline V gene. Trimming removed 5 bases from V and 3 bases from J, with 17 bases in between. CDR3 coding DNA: TGTGCCAGCAGTATGGGGTGGGCGGGCCACTACAATGAGCAGTTCTTC. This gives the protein CASSMGWAGHYNEQFF.

The CDR3 spells CASRGGQLLNYGYTF. The DNA of the CDR3 is TGTGCCAGTAGGGGTGGACAGCTTTTAAACTATGGCTACACCTTC. J is TRBJ1-2 and V is TRBV19, with a weak D call TRBD1 (6 bases). Germline CDR1 reads LNHDA; CDR2 reads SQIVND (reference sequence). Trimming took off 6 bases at V and 2 bases at J, with 16 bases between the two ends. The CDR3 covers 15 residues.

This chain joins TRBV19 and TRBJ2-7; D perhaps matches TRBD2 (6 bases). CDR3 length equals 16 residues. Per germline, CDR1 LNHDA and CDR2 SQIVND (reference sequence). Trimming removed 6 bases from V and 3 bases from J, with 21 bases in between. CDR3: CASSAHGGASHYEQYF. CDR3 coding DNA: TGTGCCAGTAGCGCCCATGGAGGGGCCTCCCACTACGAGCAGTACTTC.

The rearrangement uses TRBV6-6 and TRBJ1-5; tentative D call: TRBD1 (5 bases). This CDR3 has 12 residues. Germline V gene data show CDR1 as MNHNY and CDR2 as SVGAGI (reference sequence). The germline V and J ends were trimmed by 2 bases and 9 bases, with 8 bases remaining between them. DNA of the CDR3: TGTGCCAGCAGTTACGGGGGGGGGCCCCAGCATTTT. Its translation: CASSYGGGPQHF.

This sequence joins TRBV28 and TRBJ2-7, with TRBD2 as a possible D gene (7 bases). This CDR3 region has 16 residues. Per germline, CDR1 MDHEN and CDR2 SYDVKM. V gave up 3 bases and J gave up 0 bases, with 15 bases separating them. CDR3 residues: CASSFGGQVNSYEQYF. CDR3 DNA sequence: TGTGCCAGCAGTTTCGGGGGGCAGGTAAACTCCTACGAGCAGTACTTC.

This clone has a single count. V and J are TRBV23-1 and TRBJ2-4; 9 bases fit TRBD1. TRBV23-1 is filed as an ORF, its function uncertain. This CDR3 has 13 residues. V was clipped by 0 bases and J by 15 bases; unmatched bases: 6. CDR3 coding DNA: TGCGCCAGCAGTCAATCCACAGGGGGCTGGGTGTACTTC. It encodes CASSQSTGGWVYF.

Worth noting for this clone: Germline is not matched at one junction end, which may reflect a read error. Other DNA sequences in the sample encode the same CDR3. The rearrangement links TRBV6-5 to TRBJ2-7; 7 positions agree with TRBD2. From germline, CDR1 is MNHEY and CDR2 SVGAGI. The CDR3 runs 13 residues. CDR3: CASSYGGGSEQYF. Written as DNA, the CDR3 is TGTGCCAGCAGTTATGGGGGGGGTTCCGAGCAGTACTTT.

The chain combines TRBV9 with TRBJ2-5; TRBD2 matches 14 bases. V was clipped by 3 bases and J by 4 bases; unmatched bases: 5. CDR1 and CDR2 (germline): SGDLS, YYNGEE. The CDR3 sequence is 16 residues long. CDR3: CASSDRLAGGGETQYF. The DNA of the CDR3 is TGTGCCAGCAGCGACCGACTAGCGGGAGGGGGAGAGACCCAGTACTTC.

The CDR3 bases are TGTGCCAGCACCGACCGGGCGGGGGGGGATACGCAGTATTTT. Its translation is CASTDRAGGDTQYF. This chain uses TRBV7-9 with TRBJ2-3, with TRBD2 identical over 9 bases. With 7 bases clipped from V and 6 bases from J, the junction kept 8 bases outside the gene matches. The CDR3 totals 14 residues. Germline values: CDR1 SEHNR, CDR2 FQNEAQ (reference sequence).

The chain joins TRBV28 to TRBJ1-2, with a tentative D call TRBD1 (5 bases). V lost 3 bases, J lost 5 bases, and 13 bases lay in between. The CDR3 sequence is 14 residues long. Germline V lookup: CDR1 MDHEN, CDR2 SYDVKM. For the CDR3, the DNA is TGTGCCAGCAGTTTGAGGAGCCGGGGGTATGGCTACACCTTC. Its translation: CASSLRSRGYGYTF.

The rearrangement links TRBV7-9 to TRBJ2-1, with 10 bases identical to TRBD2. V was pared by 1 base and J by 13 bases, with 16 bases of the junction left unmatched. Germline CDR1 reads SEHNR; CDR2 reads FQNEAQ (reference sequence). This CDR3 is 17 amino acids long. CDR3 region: CASSLVESWNGLADQFF. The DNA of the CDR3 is TGTGCCAGCAGCTTAGTTGAAAGCTGGAATGGACTAGCGGATCAGTTCTTC.

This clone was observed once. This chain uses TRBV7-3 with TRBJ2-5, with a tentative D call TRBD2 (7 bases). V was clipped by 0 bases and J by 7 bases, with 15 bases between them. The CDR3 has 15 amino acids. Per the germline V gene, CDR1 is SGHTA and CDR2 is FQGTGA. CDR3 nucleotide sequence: TGTGCCAGCAGCTTAACGGGGGGGCAGGGAGGGACCCAGTACTTC. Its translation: CASSLTGGQGGTQYF.

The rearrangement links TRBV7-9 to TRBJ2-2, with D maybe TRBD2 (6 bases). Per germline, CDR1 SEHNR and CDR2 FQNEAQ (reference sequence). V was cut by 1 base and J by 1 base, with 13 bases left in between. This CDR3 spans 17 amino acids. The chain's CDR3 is CASSLGRGAQNTGELFF. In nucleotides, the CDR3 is TGTGCCAGCAGCTTAGGGCGGGGCGCCCAGAACACCGGGGAGCTGTTTTTT.

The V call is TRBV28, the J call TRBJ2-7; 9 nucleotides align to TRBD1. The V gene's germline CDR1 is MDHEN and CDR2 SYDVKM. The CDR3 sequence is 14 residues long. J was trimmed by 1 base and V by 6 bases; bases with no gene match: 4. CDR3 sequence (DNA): TGTGCCAGCAGCCGACAGGGGGGATCCTACGAGCAGTACTTC. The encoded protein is CASSRQGGSYEQYF.

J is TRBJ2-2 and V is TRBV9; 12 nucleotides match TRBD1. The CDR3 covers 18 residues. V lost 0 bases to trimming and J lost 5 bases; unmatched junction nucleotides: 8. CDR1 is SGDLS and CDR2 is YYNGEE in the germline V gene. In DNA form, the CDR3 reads TGTGCCAGCAGCGTAGCCCTCCCGGGACAGGGGGCAACCGGGGAGCTGTTTTTT. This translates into CASSVALPGQGATGELFF.

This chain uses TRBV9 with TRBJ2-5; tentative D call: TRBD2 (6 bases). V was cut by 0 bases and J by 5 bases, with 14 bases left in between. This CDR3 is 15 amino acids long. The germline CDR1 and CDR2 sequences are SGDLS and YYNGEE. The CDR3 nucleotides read TGTGCCAGCAGCGTAGGGCCTACGGGGAGGGAGACCCAGTACTTC. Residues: CASSVGPTGRETQYF.

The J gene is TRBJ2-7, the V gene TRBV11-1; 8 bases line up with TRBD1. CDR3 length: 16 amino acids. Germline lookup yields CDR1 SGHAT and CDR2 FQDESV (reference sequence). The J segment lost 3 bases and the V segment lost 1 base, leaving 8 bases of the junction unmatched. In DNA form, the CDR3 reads TGTGCCAGCAGCTTAGGGGTGGGGACAGGACACTACGAGCAGTACTTC. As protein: CASSLGVGTGHYEQYF.